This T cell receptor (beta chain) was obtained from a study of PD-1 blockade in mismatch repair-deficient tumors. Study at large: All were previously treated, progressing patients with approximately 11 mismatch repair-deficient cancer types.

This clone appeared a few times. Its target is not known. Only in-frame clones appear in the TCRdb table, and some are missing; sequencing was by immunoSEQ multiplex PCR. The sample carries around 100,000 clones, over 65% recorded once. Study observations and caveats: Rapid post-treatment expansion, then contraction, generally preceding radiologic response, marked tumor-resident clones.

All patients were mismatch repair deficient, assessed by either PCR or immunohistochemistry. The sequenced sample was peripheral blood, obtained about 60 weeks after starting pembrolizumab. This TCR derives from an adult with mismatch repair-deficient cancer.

CDR3 coding DNA: TGTGCCATCAGTGAGTCGATGGCTAGCGGGAGCTTCGACGAGCAGTACTTC. Amino acid sequence: CAISESMASGSFDEQYF. V gene TRBV10-3 combines with J gene TRBJ2-7; 10 bases fit TRBD2. The CDR3 is made up of 17 amino acids. Germline CDR1 ENHRY, CDR2 SYGVKD. V lost 0 bases, J lost 5 bases, and 10 bases stayed unmatched.